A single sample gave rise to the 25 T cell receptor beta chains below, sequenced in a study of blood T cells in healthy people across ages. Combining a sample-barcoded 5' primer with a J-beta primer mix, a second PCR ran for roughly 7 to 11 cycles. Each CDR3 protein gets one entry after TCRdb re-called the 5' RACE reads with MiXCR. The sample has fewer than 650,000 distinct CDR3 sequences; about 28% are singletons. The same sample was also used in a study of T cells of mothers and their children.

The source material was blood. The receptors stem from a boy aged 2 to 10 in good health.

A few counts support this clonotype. The CDR3 DNA reads as TGCAGTGCTAGACCAGCAGGAAAGGCGAATTCACCCCTCCACTTT. It translates to CSARPAGKANSPLHF. J is TRBJ1-6 and V is TRBV20-1; D is undetermined. V was shortened by 2 bases and J by 7 bases, with 15 bases between the two germline ends. The CDR3 runs 15 residues. Per the germline V gene, CDR1 is DFQATT and CDR2 is SNEGSKA (reference sequence).

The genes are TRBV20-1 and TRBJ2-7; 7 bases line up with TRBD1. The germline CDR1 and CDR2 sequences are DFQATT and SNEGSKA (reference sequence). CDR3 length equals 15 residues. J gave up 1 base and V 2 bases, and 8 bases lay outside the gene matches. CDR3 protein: CSARPRQGSSYEQYF. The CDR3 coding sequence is TGCAGTGCTAGACCCCGACAGGGATCATCCTACGAGCAGTACTTC.

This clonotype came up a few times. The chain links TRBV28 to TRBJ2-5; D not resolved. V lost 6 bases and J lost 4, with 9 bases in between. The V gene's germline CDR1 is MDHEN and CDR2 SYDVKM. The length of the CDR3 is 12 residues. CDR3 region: CASSKDLETQYF. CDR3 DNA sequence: TGTGCCAGCAGCAAAGACCTAGAGACCCAGTACTTC. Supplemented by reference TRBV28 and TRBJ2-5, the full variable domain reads DVKVTQSSRYLVKRTGEKVFLECVQDMDHENMFWYRQDPGLGLRLIYFSYDVKMKEKGDIPEGYSVSREKKERFSLILESASTNQTSMYLCASSKDLETQYFGPGTRLLVL.

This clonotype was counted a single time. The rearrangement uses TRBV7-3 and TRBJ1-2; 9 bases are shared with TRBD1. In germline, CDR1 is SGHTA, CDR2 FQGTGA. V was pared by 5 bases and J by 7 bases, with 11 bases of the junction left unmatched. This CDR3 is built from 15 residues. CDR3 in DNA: TGTGCCAGCAGCCTAGCCCCGGGACAGGGTTCTGGCTACACCTTC. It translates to CASSLAPGQGSGYTF.

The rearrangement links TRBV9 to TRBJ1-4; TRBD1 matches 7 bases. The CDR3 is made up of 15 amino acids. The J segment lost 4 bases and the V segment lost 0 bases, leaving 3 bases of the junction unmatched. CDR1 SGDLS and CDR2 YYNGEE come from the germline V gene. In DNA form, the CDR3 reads TGTGCCAGCAGCGTAGGACAGGGAGGTAATGAAAAACTGTTTTTT. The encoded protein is CASSVGQGGNEKLFF.

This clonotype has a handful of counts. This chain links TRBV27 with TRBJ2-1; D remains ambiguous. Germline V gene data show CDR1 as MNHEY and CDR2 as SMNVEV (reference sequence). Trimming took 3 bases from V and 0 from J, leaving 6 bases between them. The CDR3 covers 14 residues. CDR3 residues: CASSFTGSYNEQFF. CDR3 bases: TGTGCCAGCAGTTTCACGGGCTCCTACAATGAGCAGTTCTTC.

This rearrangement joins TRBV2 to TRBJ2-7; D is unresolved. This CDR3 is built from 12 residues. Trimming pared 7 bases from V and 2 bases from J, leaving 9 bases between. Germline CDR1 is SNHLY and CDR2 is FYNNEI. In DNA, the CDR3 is TGTGCCAGCACCCTCTTCACCTACGAGCAGTACTTC. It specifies CASTLFTYEQYF.

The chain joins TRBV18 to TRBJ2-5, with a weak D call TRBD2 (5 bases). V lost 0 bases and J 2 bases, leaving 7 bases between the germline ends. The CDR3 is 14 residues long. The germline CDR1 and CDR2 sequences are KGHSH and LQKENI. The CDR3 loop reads CASSPPTGQETQYF. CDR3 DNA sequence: TGTGCCAGCTCACCACCGACGGGACAAGAGACCCAGTACTTC. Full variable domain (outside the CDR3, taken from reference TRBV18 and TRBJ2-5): NAGVMQNPRHLVRRRGQEARLRCSPMKGHSHVYWYRQLPEEGLKFMVYLQKENIIDESGMPKERFSAEFPKEGPSILRIQQVVRGDSAAYFCASSPPTGQETQYFGPGTRLLVL.

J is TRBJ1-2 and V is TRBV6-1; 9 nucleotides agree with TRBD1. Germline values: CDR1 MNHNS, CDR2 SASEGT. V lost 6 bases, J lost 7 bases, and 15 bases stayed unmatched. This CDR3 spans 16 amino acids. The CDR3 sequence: CASSPRRDRAFGGYTF. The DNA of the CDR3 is TGTGCCAGCAGCCCACGGCGGGACAGGGCTTTCGGTGGCTACACCTTC.

CDR3 in DNA: TGTGCCAGCAGCCGAACCCCCTCTCGGGCGGGAGGGCCTAATGAGCAGTTCTTC. Translated: CASSRTPSRAGGPNEQFF. This chain links TRBV7-7 with TRBJ2-1, with 9 positions matching TRBD2. The germline V gene encodes CDR1 SSHAT and CDR2 FNYEAQ (reference sequence). This CDR3 spans 18 amino acids. V shed 5 bases and J 7 bases; nucleotides not matched to a gene: 18.

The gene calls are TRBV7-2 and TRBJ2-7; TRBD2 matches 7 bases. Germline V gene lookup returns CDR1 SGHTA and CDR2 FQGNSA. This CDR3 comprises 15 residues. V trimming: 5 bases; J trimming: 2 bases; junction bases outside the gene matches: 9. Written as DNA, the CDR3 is TGTGCCAGCAGCCAATCTAGCGGAGGTCCCTACGAGCAGTACTTC. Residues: CASSQSSGGPYEQYF.

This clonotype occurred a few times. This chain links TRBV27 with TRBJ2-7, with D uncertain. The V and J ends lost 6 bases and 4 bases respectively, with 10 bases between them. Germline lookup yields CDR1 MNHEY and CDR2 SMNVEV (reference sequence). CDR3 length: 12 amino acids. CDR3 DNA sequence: TGTGCCAGCAGAAAGACGCGTTACGAGCAGTACTTC. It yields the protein CASRKTRYEQYF.

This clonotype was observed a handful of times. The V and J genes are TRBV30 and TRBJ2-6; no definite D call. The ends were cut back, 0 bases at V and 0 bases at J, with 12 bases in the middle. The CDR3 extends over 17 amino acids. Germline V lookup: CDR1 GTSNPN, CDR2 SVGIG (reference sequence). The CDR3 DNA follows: TGTGCCTGGAGTGTGGAAGGTAACCCCTCTGGGGCCAACGTCCTGACTTTC. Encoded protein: CAWSVEGNPSGANVLTF.

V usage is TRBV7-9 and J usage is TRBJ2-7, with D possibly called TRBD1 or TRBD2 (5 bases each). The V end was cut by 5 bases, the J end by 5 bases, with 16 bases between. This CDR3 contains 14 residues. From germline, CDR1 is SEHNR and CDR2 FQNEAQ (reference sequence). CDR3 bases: TGTGCCAGCAGCCCCGGGGCAGGGTCCCACGAGCAGTACTTC. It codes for CASSPGAGSHEQYF.

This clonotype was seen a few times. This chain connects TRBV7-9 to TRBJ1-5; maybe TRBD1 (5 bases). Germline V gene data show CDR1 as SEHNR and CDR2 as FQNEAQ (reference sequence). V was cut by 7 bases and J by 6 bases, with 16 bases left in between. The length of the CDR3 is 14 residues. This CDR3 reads CASNFGGEGQPQHF. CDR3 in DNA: TGTGCCAGCAACTTTGGGGGGGAGGGTCAGCCCCAGCATTTT.

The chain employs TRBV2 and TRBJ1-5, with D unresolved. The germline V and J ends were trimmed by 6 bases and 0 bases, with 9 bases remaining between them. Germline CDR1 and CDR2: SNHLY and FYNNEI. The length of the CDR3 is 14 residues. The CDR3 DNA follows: TGTGCCAGCAGCGGACGGTATAGCAATCAGCCCCAGCATTTT. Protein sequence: CASSGRYSNQPQHF.

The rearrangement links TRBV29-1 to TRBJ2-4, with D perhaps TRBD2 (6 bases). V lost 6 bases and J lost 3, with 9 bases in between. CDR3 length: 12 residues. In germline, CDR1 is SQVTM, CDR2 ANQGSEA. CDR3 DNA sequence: TGCAGCGTATCGGGAGTCAAAAACATTCAGTACTTC. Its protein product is CSVSGVKNIQYF.

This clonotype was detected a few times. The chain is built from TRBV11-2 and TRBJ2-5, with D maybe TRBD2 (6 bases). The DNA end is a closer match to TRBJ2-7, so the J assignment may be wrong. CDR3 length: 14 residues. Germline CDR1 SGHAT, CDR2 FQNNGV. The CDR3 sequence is CASSPTTSPDEQYF. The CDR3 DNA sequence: TGTGCCAGCAGCCCGACGACTAGTCCCGACGAGCAGTACTTC.

This CDR3 reads CASSVDGGGPQHF. The CDR3 region has the DNA TGTGCCAGCAGCGTAGACGGAGGGGGGCCCCAGCATTTT. The chain uses TRBV9 and TRBJ1-5; the D gene is possibly TRBD1 (6 bases). This CDR3 has 13 amino acids. The V gene lost 0 bases and the J gene lost 9 bases, with 10 bases spanning the gap. The V gene's germline CDR1 is SGDLS and CDR2 YYNGEE.

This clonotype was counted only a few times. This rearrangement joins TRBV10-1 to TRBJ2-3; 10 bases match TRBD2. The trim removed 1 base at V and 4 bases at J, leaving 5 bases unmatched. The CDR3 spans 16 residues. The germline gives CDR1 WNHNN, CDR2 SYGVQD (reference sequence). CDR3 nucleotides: TGCGCCAGCAGTGAGTTAGTAGCGGGAGGATCAGATACGCAGTATTTT. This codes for CASSELVAGGSDTQYF.

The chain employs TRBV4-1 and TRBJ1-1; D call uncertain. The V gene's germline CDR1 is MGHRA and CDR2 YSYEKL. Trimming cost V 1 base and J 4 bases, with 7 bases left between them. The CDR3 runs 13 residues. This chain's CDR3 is CASSQASSTEAFF. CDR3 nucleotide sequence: TGCGCCAGCAGCCAAGCAAGTAGCACTGAAGCTTTCTTT.

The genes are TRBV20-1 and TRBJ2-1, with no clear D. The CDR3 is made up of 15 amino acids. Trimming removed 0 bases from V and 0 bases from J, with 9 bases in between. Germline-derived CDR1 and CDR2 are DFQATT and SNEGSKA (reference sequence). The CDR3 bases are TGCAGTGCTAGAGATCTTCGCGTCTCCTACAATGAGCAGTTCTTC. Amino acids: CSARDLRVSYNEQFF.

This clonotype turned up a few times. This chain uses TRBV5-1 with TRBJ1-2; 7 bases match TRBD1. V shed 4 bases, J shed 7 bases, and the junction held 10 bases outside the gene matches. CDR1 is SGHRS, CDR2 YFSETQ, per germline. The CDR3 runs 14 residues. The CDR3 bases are TGCGCCAGCAGCAGAGACGGGACAGAGATTGGCTACACCTTC. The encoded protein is CASSRDGTEIGYTF. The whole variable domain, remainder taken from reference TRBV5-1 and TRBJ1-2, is KAGVTQTPRYLIKTRGQQVTLSCSPISGHRSVSWYQQTPGQGLQFLFEYFSETQRNKGNFPGRFSGRQFSNSRSEMNVSTLELGDSALYLCASSRDGTEIGYTFGSGTRLTVV.

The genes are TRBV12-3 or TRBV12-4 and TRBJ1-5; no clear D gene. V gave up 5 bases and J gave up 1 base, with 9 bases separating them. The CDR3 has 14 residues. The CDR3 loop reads CASSPRTSNQPQHF. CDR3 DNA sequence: TGTGCCAGCAGTCCCCGGACCAGCAATCAGCCCCAGCATTTT.

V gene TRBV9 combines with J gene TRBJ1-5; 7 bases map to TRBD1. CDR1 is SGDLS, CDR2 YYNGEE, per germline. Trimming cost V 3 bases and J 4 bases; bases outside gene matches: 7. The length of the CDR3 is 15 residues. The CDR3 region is CASSARDSRNQPQHF. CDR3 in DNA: TGTGCCAGCAGCGCCCGGGACAGCAGAAATCAGCCCCAGCATTTT.